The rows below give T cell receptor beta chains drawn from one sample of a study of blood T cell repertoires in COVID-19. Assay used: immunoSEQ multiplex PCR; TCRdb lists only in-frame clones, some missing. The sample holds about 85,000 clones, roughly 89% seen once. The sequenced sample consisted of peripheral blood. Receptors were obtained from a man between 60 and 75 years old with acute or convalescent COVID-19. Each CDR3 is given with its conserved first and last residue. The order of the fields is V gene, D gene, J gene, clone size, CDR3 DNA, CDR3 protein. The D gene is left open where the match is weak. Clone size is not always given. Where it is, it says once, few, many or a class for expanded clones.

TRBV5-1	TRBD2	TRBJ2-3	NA	TGCGCCAGCAGCACGACTAGCGGGGGGGTACTCACAGATACGCAGTATTTT	CASSTTSGGVLTDTQYF
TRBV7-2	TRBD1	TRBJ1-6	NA	TGTGCCAGCAGCTTAGGGACAGGGCTTTCACCCCTCCACTTT	CASSLGTGLSPLHF
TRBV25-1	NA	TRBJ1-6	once	TGTGCCAGCAGTGAATATGGGGGGGATTCACCCCTCCACTTT	CASSEYGGDSPLHF
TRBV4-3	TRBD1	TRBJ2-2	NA	TGCGCCAGCAGCCCTAGGACAGGAATGACTACCGGGGAGCTGTTTTTT	CASSPRTGMTTGELFF
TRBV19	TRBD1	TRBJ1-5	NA	TGTGCCAGTAGTATACAACAGGGGGGCAATCAGCCCCAGCATTTT	CASSIQQGGNQPQHF
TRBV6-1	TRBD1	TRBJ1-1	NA	TGTGCCAGCAGTGAAAGGGGGACAGGGGGAACTGAAGCTTTCTTT	CASSERGTGGTEAFF
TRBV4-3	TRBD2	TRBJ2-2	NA	TGCGCCAGCAGCCCCCCTAGCGGGGGTACCGGGGAGCTGTTTTTT	CASSPPSGGTGELFF
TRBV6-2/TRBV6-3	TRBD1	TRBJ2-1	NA	TGTGCCAGCAGTTACTCCGGGACAGCCTACAATGAGCAGTTCTTC	CASSYSGTAYNEQFF
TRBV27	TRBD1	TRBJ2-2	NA	TGTGCCAGCAGACGTGGGACAGGGACTGGGGGGGAGCTGTTTTTT	CASRRGTGTGGELFF
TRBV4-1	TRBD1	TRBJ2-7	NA	TGCGCCAGCAGCCAAGATAGCCGGACAGGTGGGTCCTACGAGCAGTACTTC	CASSQDSRTGGSYEQYF
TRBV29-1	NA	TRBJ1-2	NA	TGCAGCGTTGGGACGGGGGAAGGGGGCTACACCTTC	CSVGTGEGGYTF
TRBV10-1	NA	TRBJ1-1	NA	TGCGCCAGCAGTGATTCTGGCCGGTGGAGCATGAACACTGAAGCTTTCTTT	CASSDSGRWSMNTEAFF
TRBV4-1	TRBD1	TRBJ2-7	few	TGCGCCAGCAGCCCCGGGACAGGGGGCACCTACGAGCAGTACTTC	CASSPGTGGTYEQYF
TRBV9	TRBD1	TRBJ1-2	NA	TGTGCCAGCAGCGTAGAACAGGGGTATGGCTACACCTTC	CASSVEQGYGYTF
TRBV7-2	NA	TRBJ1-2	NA	TGTGCCAGCAGCTTAGTAGGAGGGGTATATGGCTACACCTTC	CASSLVGGVYGYTF
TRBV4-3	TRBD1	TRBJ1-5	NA	TGCGCCAGCAGCCAATCAGGGGGTCAGCCCCAGCATTTT	CASSQSGGQPQHF
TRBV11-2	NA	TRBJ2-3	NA	TGTGCCAGCAGCTTTGGTACTTATTTTAACACAGATACGCAGTATTTT	CASSFGTYFNTDTQYF
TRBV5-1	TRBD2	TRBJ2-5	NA	TGCGCCAGCAGCCCTGGTGGGGGGGAGGAGACCCAGTACTTC	CASSPGGGEETQYF
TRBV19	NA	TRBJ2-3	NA	TGTGCCAGTACCGCGGGACTTCCCAGCACAGATACGCAGTATTTT	CASTAGLPSTDTQYF
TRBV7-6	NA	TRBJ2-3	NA	TGTGCCAGCAGCCCTACCGCCGGGGGGCTGGCGACAGATACGCAGTATTTT	CASSPTAGGLATDTQYF
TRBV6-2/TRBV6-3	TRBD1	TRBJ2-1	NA	TGTGCCAGCAGTTACGGGACAGGGGTCTACAATGAGCAGTTCTTC	CASSYGTGVYNEQFF
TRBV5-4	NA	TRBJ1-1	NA	TGTGCCAGCAGCGTAGGATCAGGGATGAACACTGAAGCTTTCTTT	CASSVGSGMNTEAFF
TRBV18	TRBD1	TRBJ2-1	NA	TGTGCCAGCTCACAAGAGAAGGGACAGGGCAATGAGCAGTTCTTC	CASSQEKGQGNEQFF
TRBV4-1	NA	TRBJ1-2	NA	TGCGCCAGCAGCCAAGACTACAGCTCTAACTATGGCTACACCTTC	CASSQDYSSNYGYTF